Here is one TCR beta chain with its context. The data were taken from a study of shared T cell receptors in the human thymus. Produced via immunoSEQ multiplex PCR; TCRdb's table is partial and in-frame only. The table includes approximately 400,000 clones, around 93% detected once. This CDR3 spans 17 amino acids. The ends lost 4 bases at V and 8 bases at J; junction bases unmatched: 12. CDR1 LGHNA and CDR2 YNFKEQ come from the germline V gene. The rearrangement links TRBV4-2 to TRBJ2-1; 12 bases align to TRBD2. Sequencing used thymocytes. The TCR comes from a human donor. The CDR3 region is CASSLYRLAGVTHEQFF. CDR3 coding DNA: TGTGCCAGCAGCCTATACCGACTAGCGGGAGTTACACATGAGCAGTTCTTC.